This TCR beta chain came from a study of T cell responses to AZD1222 COVID-19 vaccine. General study points: The CD4 TCRs associated with vaccination extended across spike and predominated at 160-218 and 743-854. Just 6 or 7 people given AZD1222 tested seropositive at baseline.

A remark on this clone: The antigen remains unidentified.

Assay: immunoSEQ multiplex PCR; the TCRdb copy retains only in-frame clones and omits some. Among over 120,000 clones listed, more than 85% were seen once. Specimen: peripheral blood, collected after recovery from COVID-19. This TCR was recovered from an adult who had recovered from COVID-19.

Here the CDR3 reads CARSRPETYGYTF. The CDR3 bases are TGTGCCAGAAGCCGACCAGAAACCTATGGCTACACCTTC. The chain links TRBV5-3 to TRBJ1-2, with unresolved D. TRBV5-3 falls under the ORF class, with uncertain function. The CDR3 is 13 residues long. V was cut by 4 bases and J by 4 bases, with 11 bases left in between.